The next 25 T cell receptor beta chains were all read from a single sample in a study of tumor and adjacent non-tumor tissue in lung cancer. This sample's RNA came from whole unsorted tissue. The library came from three nested PCR rounds adapted from ARM-PCR protocols. A single record per CDR3 protein comes from TCRdb applying MiXCR to the multiplex PCR reads. The sample lists some 84,000 distinct CDR3 sequences; about 61% were seen once. Sequencing was performed on lung tumor tissue. All receptors come from a man between 65 and 79 years old with non-small cell lung cancer.

The chain is built from TRBV4-1 and TRBJ2-2; D not resolved. The CDR3 consists of 16 residues. V lost 2 bases, J lost 4 bases, and 14 bases lay in between. The germline CDR1 and CDR2 sequences are MGHRA and YSYEKL. In DNA form, the CDR3 reads TGCGCCAGCAGCCAACGCCGAGTCAGTCTCACCGGGGAGCTGTTTTTT. Its protein is CASSQRRVSLTGELFF.

This clonotype was detected ten times or more. The chain combines TRBV2 with TRBJ2-7; 9 bases match TRBD2. V lost 7 bases to trimming and J lost 5 bases; unmatched junction nucleotides: 9. The CDR3 sequence is 14 residues long. Germline assignment: CDR1 SNHLY and CDR2 FYNNEI. CDR3 residues: CASIRSSGTHEQYF. In DNA, the CDR3 is TGTGCCAGCATTCGGTCTAGCGGGACTCACGAGCAGTACTTC.

This clonotype was counted a few times. A much more abundant neighbour one base away suggests this may be a read error. Since the CDR3 does not end with the conserved phenylalanine or tryptophan, this likely comes from a read error. The chain recombines TRBV28 with TRBJ2-1, with D perhaps matching TRBD1 (6 bases). CDR3 size: 13 residues. V lost 4 bases and J lost 8, with 12 bases in between. The germline V gene has CDR1 MDHEN and CDR2 SYDVKM. The CDR3 sequence is CASSYGGWYEQFL. The CDR3, as DNA: TGTGCCAGCAGTTATGGGGGCTGGTATGAGCAGTTCTTA.

This clonotype was detected only once. One end of the junction is discordant with germline, which a read error may explain. The chain carries TRBV24-1 and TRBJ1-4, with D possibly TRBD1 on 5 matching bases. Per the germline V gene, CDR1 is KGHDR and CDR2 is SFDVKD. The CDR3 has 13 residues. CDR3 region: CATSDQGDEKLFF. The CDR3 region has the DNA TGTGCTACCAGTGATCAGGGAGATGAAAAACTGTTTTTT.

A few counts support this clonotype. At one boundary the junction diverges from the germline segment, which might be a read error. This chain links TRBV5-6 with TRBJ2-3; a weak D match, TRBD1 (6 bases). CDR1 SGHDT and CDR2 YYEEEE come from the germline V gene. This CDR3 is built from 12 residues. This CDR3 reads CASNLDSTVEYF. The CDR3 bases are TGTGCCAGCAACTTGGACAGCACCGTTGAGTATTTT. Full variable domain (missing parts from reference TRBV5-6 and TRBJ2-3): DAGVTQSPTHLIKTRGQQVTLRCSPKSGHDTVSWYQQALGQGPQFIFQYYEEEERQRGNFPDRFSGHQFPNYSSELNVNALLLGDSALYLCASNLDSTVEYFGPGTRLTVL.

The rearrangement links TRBV5-5 to TRBJ1-5; no clear D. Looked up from germline, CDR1 is SGHKS and CDR2 is YYEKEE (reference sequence). CDR3 length: 13 residues. Trimming stripped 1 base from V and 5 bases from J, with 7 bases between. The CDR3: CASSLSLDQPQHF. DNA for the CDR3: TGTGCCAGCAGCTTGTCTTTGGATCAGCCCCAGCATTTT.

The chain uses TRBV20-1 and TRBJ2-4, with D uncertain. CDR3 length: 15 residues. Germline-derived CDR1 and CDR2 are DFQATT and SNEGSKA (reference sequence). Trimming left V 0 bases short and J 2 bases short, with 11 bases between. CDR3 loop: CSARDSGAPKNIQYF. CDR3 DNA: TGCAGTGCTAGAGATAGTGGCGCTCCCAAAAACATTCAGTACTTC.

Turning to this clonotype: One end of the junction does not line up with germline, which may come from a read error. V usage is TRBV29-1 and J usage is TRBJ2-2; TRBD2 is a possible D gene (5 bases). Germline assignment: CDR1 SQVTM and CDR2 ANQGSEA. This CDR3 spans 14 amino acids. The CDR3 here is CSVGELGNTGEMFF. CDR3 sequence (DNA): TGCAGCGTTGGCGAACTAGGAAATACCGGGGAGATGTTTTTT.

The chain joins TRBV11-2 to TRBJ2-5, with 11 bases aligning to TRBD2. The CDR3 spans 16 residues. Germline V gene data show CDR1 as SGHAT and CDR2 as FQNNGV. CDR3 amino acids: CTSSLLAGVGQETQYF. The CDR3 DNA follows: TGTACAAGCAGCTTACTAGCGGGAGTAGGGCAAGAGACCCAGTACTTC. The entire variable domain, with the rest obtained from reference TRBV11-2 and TRBJ2-5, is as follows: EAGVAQSPRYKIIEKRQSVAFWCNPISGHATLYWYQQILGQGPKLLIQFQNNGVVDDSQLPKDRFSAERLKGVDSTLKIQPAKLEDSAVYLCTSSLLAGVGQETQYFGPGTRLLVL.

As regards this clonotype: One junction end disagrees with the germline gene, perhaps due to a read error. This chain joins TRBV11-2 and TRBJ2-7; TRBD1 aligns across 11 bases. Germline CDR1 SGHAT, CDR2 FQNNGV. The CDR3 spans 15 residues. The CDR3 nucleotides are TGCGCCAGCAGCTCCGGGACAGGGGGGATTTACGATCAGTACTTC. Translated, it gives CASSSGTGGIYDQYF.

The chain has TRBV10-2 and TRBJ2-7; 10 positions agree with TRBD2. Germline CDR1 and CDR2: WSHSY and SAAADI. With V trimmed by 9 bases and J by 4 bases, 6 bases remained unmatched. The CDR3 loop spans 13 amino acids. CDR3 in amino acids: CARRTSGPYEQYF. CDR3 bases: TGCGCCAGGAGGACTAGCGGTCCTTACGAGCAGTACTTC.

Concerning this clonotype: Just one base apart from a much larger clone, this may be a read error. This chain joins TRBV29-1 and TRBJ2-7; D may be TRBD1 or TRBD2 (5 bases each). Germline V gene lookup returns CDR1 SQVTM and CDR2 ANQGSEA. The CDR3 consists of 13 residues. The ends were cut back, 6 bases at V and 7 bases at J, with 19 bases in the middle. The CDR3 DNA sequence: TGCAGCGTAGGGAGACAGCGCTTCCGGGAGCAGTACTTC. Translating gives CSVGRQRFREQYF.

This clonotype has only one observation. The CDR3 loop is CAISYDRTGELFF. DNA of the CDR3: TGTGCCATCAGTTACGACAGGACCGGGGAGCTGTTTTTT. The rearrangement links TRBV11-2 to TRBJ2-2; possibly TRBD1 for D (6 bases). The CDR3 runs to 13 residues. Germline lookup yields CDR1 SGHAT and CDR2 FQNNGV. V gave up 10 bases and J gave up 5 bases, with 14 bases separating them.

J is TRBJ1-4 and V is TRBV29-1; D uncertain. The CDR3 contains 14 residues. CDR1 and CDR2 (germline): SQVTM, ANQGSEA. The CDR3 coding sequence is TGCGCCGTCAGAAGCTTGGAGTCTAATGAAAAACTGTTTTTT. Its protein product is CAVRSLESNEKLFF.

This clonotype was seen many times. V usage is TRBV14 and J usage is TRBJ1-2; D uncertain. Germline CDR1 and CDR2: SGHDN and FVKESK. The CDR3 is made up of 13 amino acids. V lost 6 bases and J 4 bases, leaving 12 bases between the germline ends. CDR3 region: CASRSSPLYGYTF. The CDR3 nucleotides read TGTGCCAGCAGAAGTTCCCCCCTCTATGGCTACACCTTC.

A note on this clonotype: One junction end disagrees with the germline gene, perhaps due to a read error. The chain uses TRBV7-8 and TRBJ1-5; no firm D call. The CDR3 sequence is 14 residues long. Germline assignment: CDR1 SGHVS and CDR2 FQNEAQ. CDR3 bases: TGTGCCAGCAGCTTAGATTCGGTGAATCGGCCCCAGCATTTT. Its protein product is CASSLDSVNRPQHF.

In regard to this clonotype: A much larger clone lies a single base off, so this may be a read error. This chain connects TRBV10-1 to TRBJ2-1; D may be TRBD1 or TRBD2 (6 bases each). In germline, CDR1 is WNHNN, CDR2 SYGVQD (reference sequence). The CDR3 loop spans 15 amino acids. Written as DNA, the CDR3 is TGCGCCAGCGGTATGACAGGTCCGGACTACAATAAGCAGTTCTTC. Amino acids: CASGMTGPDYNKQFF.

Concerning this clonotype itself: This may come from a read error, since a much larger clone is one base off. The chain carries TRBV28 and TRBJ2-4, with D tentatively TRBD1 or TRBD2 (5 bases each). Per the germline V gene, CDR1 is MDHEN and CDR2 is SYDVKM. CDR3 length: 14 amino acids. DNA of the CDR3: TGTGCCAGCACCACTGGGACCCAGGTCGGCATTCACTACTTC. It translates to CASTTGTQVGIHYF.

This clonotype was found a few times. V and J are TRBV5-1 and TRBJ1-5; D unresolved. CDR3 length equals 14 residues. Germline CDR1 and CDR2: SGHRS and YFSETQ. Trimming took 0 bases from V and 0 from J, leaving 4 bases between them. In DNA, the CDR3 is TGCGCCAGCAGCTTGGGGGGTAGCAATCAGCCCCAGCATTTT. It encodes CASSLGGSNQPQHF. The whole variable domain, remainder taken from reference TRBV5-1 and TRBJ1-5, is KAGVTQTPRYLIKTRGQQVTLSCSPISGHRSVSWYQQTPGQGLQFLFEYFSETQRNKGNFPGRFSGRQFSNSRSEMNVSTLELGDSALYLCASSLGGSNQPQHFGDGTRLSIL.

The chain links TRBV6-5 to TRBJ2-1; D unresolved. Germline V gives CDR1 MNHEY, CDR2 SVGAGI. The V end was cut by 9 bases, the J end by 6 bases, with 12 bases between. This CDR3 spans 12 amino acids. CDR3 loop: CASIGTGNEQFF. The CDR3 DNA sequence: TGTGCCAGTATCGGAACTGGCAATGAGCAGTTCTTC.

For this clonotype: The junction departs from the called germline gene at one end, perhaps through a read error. The chain joins TRBV29-1 to TRBJ2-7, with 9 nucleotides matching TRBD1. The CDR3 has 14 residues. In germline, CDR1 is SQVTM, CDR2 ANQGSEA. The CDR3 coding sequence is TGCAGCCTTATCCCGGGACAGGGAACCTACGAGCAGTATTTC. It yields the protein CSLIPGQGTYEQYF.

This clonotype came up a few times. V usage is TRBV5-5 and J usage is TRBJ1-1; D gene ambiguous. CDR1 is SGHKS, CDR2 YYEKEE, per germline (reference sequence). The CDR3 consists of 14 residues. V was cut by 1 base and J by 1 base, with 8 bases left in between. This CDR3 is CASSLTPRNTEAFF. For the CDR3, the DNA is TGTGCCAGCAGCTTGACCCCTCGGAACACTGAAGCTTTCTTT.

J is TRBJ1-2 and V is TRBV19, with D possibly matching TRBD1 (5 bases). V lost 5 bases and J lost 4, with 14 bases in between. The CDR3 is 14 amino acids. The germline V gene has CDR1 LNHDA and CDR2 SQIVND (reference sequence). CDR3 loop: CASSPTQGRYGYTF. The CDR3 DNA is TGTGCCAGTAGTCCCACCCAGGGTCGCTATGGCTACACCTTC.

Comments on this clonotype: A much larger clone differs by one base, so this may be a read error. This rearrangement joins TRBV6-5 to TRBJ1-2; TRBD1 matches at 7 bases. From germline, CDR1 is MNHEY and CDR2 SVGAGI. The CDR3 is made up of 14 amino acids. The DNA for the CDR3 is TGTCCCAGCAGTTACTCGACAGGGTATTATGGCTACACCTTC. As protein: CPSSYSTGYYGYTF.

This clonotype has ten or more counts. The rearrangement uses TRBV6-6 and TRBJ2-3; D is perhaps TRBD1 (5 bases). The CDR3 contains 18 residues. The germline gives CDR1 MNHNY, CDR2 SVGAGI (reference sequence). V was trimmed by 0 bases and J by 0 bases, leaving 16 bases between them. The CDR3 nucleotides read TGTGCCAGCAGTTACTCCCTCCCGACAGAGACTAGCACAGATACGCAGTATTTT. Protein product: CASSYSLPTETSTDTQYF.